This record looks at one TCR beta chain sequence and its context. The record originates from a study of T cell changes during pregnancy in multiple sclerosis. TCRdb keeps only in-frame clones here, not all; method: immunoSEQ multiplex PCR. The sample shows 40,000 to 60,000 clones, approximately 89% of them seen only once. CDR1 is SGHTA and CDR2 is FQGTGA in the germline V gene. V gave up 2 bases and J gave up 7 bases; unmatched junction bases: 9. The CDR3 covers 15 residues. The gene calls are TRBV7-3 and TRBJ2-5; the match to TRBD1 covers 8 bases. The sequenced sample was CD8+ T cells from peripheral blood mononuclear cells, obtained in the second trimester of pregnancy. The TCR comes from a female donor with multiple sclerosis, enrolled in a pregnancy study. The CDR3 is CASSLGDRGSGTQYF. CDR3 nucleotide sequence: TGTGCCAGCAGCTTAGGAGACAGGGGCTCAGGGACCCAGTACTTC.